The following is a TCR beta chain sequence with its context. This specimen comes from a study of blood T cell repertoires in COVID-19. Here immunoSEQ multiplex PCR was the method, and the copy in TCRdb shows in-frame clones only, minus some. The table records some 190,000 clones, roughly 86% of them present only once. Trimming stripped 3 bases from V and 4 bases from J, with 10 bases between. This CDR3 has 13 residues. CDR1 is SGHDT and CDR2 is YYEEEE in the germline V gene. The receptor was derived from a woman between 40 and 50 years old in a cohort exposed to, infected with or recovered from COVID-19 (not recorded which). The sample was PBMCs or T cells enriched from blood (not recorded which). The chain has TRBV5-6 and TRBJ1-2; tentative D call: TRBD1 (6 bases). The CDR3 sequence: CASSSGQFYGYTF. CDR3 coding DNA: TGTGCCAGCAGCTCAGGACAGTTCTATGGCTACACCTTC.